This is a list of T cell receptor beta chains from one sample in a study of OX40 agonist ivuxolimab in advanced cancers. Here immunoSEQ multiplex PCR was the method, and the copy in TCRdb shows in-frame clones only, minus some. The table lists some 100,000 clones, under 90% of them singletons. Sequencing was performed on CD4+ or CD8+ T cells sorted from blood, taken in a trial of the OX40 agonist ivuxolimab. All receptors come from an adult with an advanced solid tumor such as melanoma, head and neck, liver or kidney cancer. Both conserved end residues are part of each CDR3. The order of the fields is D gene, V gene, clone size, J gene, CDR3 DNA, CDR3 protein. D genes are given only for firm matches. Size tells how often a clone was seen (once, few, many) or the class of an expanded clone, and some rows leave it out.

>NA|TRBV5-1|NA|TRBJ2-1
TGCGCCAGCAGCTTCCCGGGACAATTCTATGAGCAGTTCTTC
CASSFPGQFYEQFF
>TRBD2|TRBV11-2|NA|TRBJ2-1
TGTGCCAGCAGTGAGGGGACTAGCGGGAGGGCTTTCAATGAGCAGTTCTTC
CASSEGTSGRAFNEQFF
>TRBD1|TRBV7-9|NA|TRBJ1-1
TGTGCCAGCAGCAGGGGGACAGGGAACACTGAAGCTTTCTTT
CASSRGTGNTEAFF
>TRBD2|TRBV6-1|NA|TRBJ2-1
TGTGCCAGCAGTGAAATACGGGAGGGCCAGGGTGAGCAGTTCTTC
CASSEIREGQGEQFF
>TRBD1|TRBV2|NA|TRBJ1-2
TGTGCCAGCAGTGAAGGGACAGGGGATGGCTACACCTTC
CASSEGTGDGYTF
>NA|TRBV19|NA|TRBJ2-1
TGTGCCAGTTGGGGCCAATCGGGCAATGAGCAGTTCTTC
CASWGQSGNEQFF
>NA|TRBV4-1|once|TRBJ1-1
TGCGCCAGCAGCCAAGGCTTACAGAACACTGAAGCTTTCTTT
CASSQGLQNTEAFF
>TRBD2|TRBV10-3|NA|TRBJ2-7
TGTGCCATCGGGCGGACTAGCTCCTACGAGCAGTACTTC
CAIGRTSSYEQYF
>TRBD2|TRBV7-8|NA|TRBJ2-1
TGTGCCAGCAGCTTAAGGATAGCGGGAGTTAGGGAGCAGTTCTTC
CASSLRIAGVREQFF
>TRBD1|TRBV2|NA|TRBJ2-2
TGTGCCAGCAGCCGACAGGGACCCTCGAACACCGGGGAGCTGTTTTTT
CASSRQGPSNTGELFF
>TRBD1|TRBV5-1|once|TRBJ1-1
TGCGCCAGCAGCAGACAGGGGGCTAACGCGAACACTGAAGCTTTCTTT
CASSRQGANANTEAFF
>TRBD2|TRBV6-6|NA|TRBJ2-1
TGTGCCAGCAACAGCGGGAGGTCCCCTGAGCAGTTCTTC
CASNSGRSPEQFF
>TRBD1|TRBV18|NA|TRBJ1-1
TGTGCCAGCTCACCACGGGACAGGGTTATGAACACTGAAGCTTTCTTT
CASSPRDRVMNTEAFF
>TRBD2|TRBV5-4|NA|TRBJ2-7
TGTGCCAGCAGCATTGGGGGACTAGCGGCCTACGAGCAGTACTTC
CASSIGGLAAYEQYF
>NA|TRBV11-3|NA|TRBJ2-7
TGTGCCAGCAGCCTGGGGGAGCTCTACGAGCAGTACTTC
CASSLGELYEQYF